Listed below are T cell receptor beta chains from one sample, sequenced in a study of OX40 agonist ivuxolimab in advanced cancers. Generated by immunoSEQ multiplex PCR, the TCRdb table keeps only in-frame clones and is missing some. The sample consists of about 64,000 clones, about 88% of them appearing once. Source: CD4+ or CD8+ T cells sorted from blood, taken in a trial of the OX40 agonist ivuxolimab. All receptors derive from an adult with an advanced solid tumor such as melanoma, head and neck, liver or kidney cancer. Each CDR3 is given with its conserved first and last residue. The D gene is left open where the match is weak. Rows give clone size only sometimes, using once, few, many, or a class for an expanded clone.

j_gene	abundance	d_gene	v_gene	CDR3nt	CDR3aa
TRBJ2-1	NA	NA	TRBV7-9	TGTGCCAGCAGCCCGTCTTCGGGAACCCAGATCTTC	CASSPSSGTQIF
TRBJ2-2	NA	NA	TRBV7-7	TGTGCTAGCAGCGAGAAGGGAAACACCGGGGAGCTGTTTTTT	CASSEKGNTGELFF
TRBJ1-1	NA	NA	TRBV2	TGTGCCAGCAGTGCGTCGCAGGTCGGAAACACTGAAGCTTTCTTT	CASSASQVGNTEAFF
TRBJ2-7	NA	TRBD2	TRBV7-3	TGTGCCAGCAGCCTAGCGGGCGGAAGTTCCTACGAGCAGTACTTC	CASSLAGGSSYEQYF
TRBJ1-1	NA	TRBD1	TRBV30	TGTGCCTGGAGTAGGCAGGGGGAAAGCACTGAAGCTTTCTTT	CAWSRQGESTEAFF
TRBJ2-6	NA	NA	TRBV7-9	TGTGCCAGCAGCTTATTAAGGCGCTCTGGGGCCAACGTCCTGACTTTC	CASSLLRRSGANVLTF
TRBJ2-7	NA	TRBD2	TRBV5-5	TGTGCCAGCAGCCTAGGACTAGCGGACCGACCCTACGAGCAGTACTTC	CASSLGLADRPYEQYF
TRBJ2-1	NA	NA	TRBV19	TGTGCCAGTAGTTCTACTAGGGGCGGTGAGCAGTTCTTC	CASSSTRGGEQFF
TRBJ1-4	NA	NA	TRBV19	TGTGCCAGTAGTATAGGTACGGCGGCTTGGGAAAAACTGTTTTTT	CASSIGTAAWEKLFF
TRBJ2-1	once	NA	TRBV27	TGTGCCAGCAGCATACTGGGCGGGTATGAGCAGTTCTTC	CASSILGGYEQFF
TRBJ2-1	NA	TRBD2	TRBV2	TGTGCCAGCAGTGAGACTAGCGGGAGGTGGAACTACAATGAGCAGTTCTTC	CASSETSGRWNYNEQFF
TRBJ2-7	NA	TRBD2	TRBV27	TGTGCCAGCAGCCCGACCTTCGGACTAGCCGAGCAGTACTTC	CASSPTFGLAEQYF
TRBJ1-4	NA	TRBD1	TRBV28	TGTGCCAGCAGTTGGGGGACAGGGACCGAAAAACTGTTTTTT	CASSWGTGTEKLFF
TRBJ2-1	NA	NA	TRBV2	TGTGCCAGCGGCAGGGGACACAACTCCTACAATGAGCAGCTCTTC	CASGRGHNSYNEQLF
TRBJ2-3	NA	NA	TRBV10-1	TGCGCCAGCAGTGGAAAGAGCACAGATACGCAGTATTTT	CASSGKSTDTQYF
TRBJ1-5	once	NA	TRBV7-2	TGTGCCAGCAGCTTAGTCGCAGGGGCCAGCAATCAGCCCCAGCATTTT	CASSLVAGASNQPQHF
TRBJ1-1	NA	NA	TRBV5-1	TGCGCCAGCAGCTTGGAGCAGGCGGTGGGGGAAGCTTTCTTT	CASSLEQAVGEAFF
TRBJ1-2	NA	TRBD1	TRBV6-6	TGTGCCAGCAGGTACCGGGACAGGGAACATGGCTACACCTTC	CASRYRDREHGYTF
TRBJ2-2	NA	NA	TRBV5-4	TGTGCCAGCAGCCTCCGGGCCCCTAATGGGGAGCTGTTTTTT	CASSLRAPNGELFF
TRBJ2-7	NA	TRBD2	TRBV5-1	TGCGCCAGCAGCCCCCGGACTAGCGACGCCTACGAGCAGTACTTC	CASSPRTSDAYEQYF
TRBJ2-5	NA	NA	TRBV10-3	TGTGCCATCAGTGGACCACAAGAGACCCAGTACTTC	CAISGPQETQYF
TRBJ1-1	NA	NA	TRBV9	TGTGCCAGCAGCCCTCGACAGGCCGAGGGGACTGAAGCTTTCTTT	CASSPRQAEGTEAFF
TRBJ1-2	NA	TRBD1	TRBV7-3	TGTGCCAGCAGCAGGGACAGGGGGAAAGGAGGCTACACCTTC	CASSRDRGKGGYTF
TRBJ2-1	NA	NA	TRBV27	TGTGCCAGCGGTTACATCGACCGAGACAGACAGTTCTTC	CASGYIDRDRQFF
TRBJ1-5	once	TRBD1	TRBV2	TGTGCCAGCAGGGATAACAGGGGGAATCAGCCCCAGCATTTT	CASRDNRGNQPQHF
TRBJ2-5	NA	NA	TRBV14	TGTGCCAGCAGCCCGGGCCTCAGCGGAACCCAGTACTTC	CASSPGLSGTQYF
TRBJ2-4	NA	NA	TRBV6-5	TGTGCCAGCAGTTTCGGGAGCGGGGCCAAAAACATTCAGTACTTC	CASSFGSGAKNIQYF
TRBJ1-5	NA	NA	TRBV19	TGTGCCAGTACCCCTGGGGACATAGGGAACCAGCCCCAGCATTTT	CASTPGDIGNQPQHF
TRBJ1-2	NA	NA	TRBV27	TGTGCCAGCAGTTTTTCAGGGAGTCGTAACTATGGCTACACCTTC	CASSFSGSRNYGYTF
TRBJ1-2	NA	NA	TRBV5-1	TGCGCCAGCAGCGAGGACGGATTTAACTATGGCTACACCTTC	CASSEDGFNYGYTF
TRBJ2-1	NA	TRBD1	TRBV9	TGTGCCAGCAGCGTTCAGGACGACAGGGGGCTTCCCCATGAGCAGTTCTTC	CASSVQDDRGLPHEQFF
TRBJ2-5	NA	NA	TRBV7-9	TGTGCCAGCAGCCCGTACCAAGAGACCCAGTACTTC	CASSPYQETQYF
TRBJ2-2	NA	NA	TRBV9	TGTGCCAGCACCGAAACCCAGAACACCGGGGAGCTGTTTTTT	CASTETQNTGELFF
TRBJ2-5	NA	NA	TRBV11-1	TGTGCCAGCTCCCAGGGGCTTCAAGAGACCCAGTACTTC	CASSQGLQETQYF
TRBJ2-1	NA	NA	TRBV5-6	TGTGCCAGCAGCCCGAACCGAGGACCGTGGTCTATGGGCAATGAGCAGTTCTTC	CASSPNRGPWSMGNEQFF
TRBJ1-1	NA	NA	TRBV14	TGTGCCAGCAGCCAAGCCCGGGACTTCACTGAAGCTTTCTTT	CASSQARDFTEAFF
TRBJ2-2	NA	NA	TRBV2	TGTGCCAGCAGTGAAATTACCGGGGAGCTGTTTTTT	CASSEITGELFF
TRBJ2-2	NA	TRBD2	TRBV18	TGTGCCAGCTCACTGGGGACTAGATACACCGGGGAGCTGTTTTTT	CASSLGTRYTGELFF
TRBJ1-1	NA	NA	TRBV2	TGTGCCAGCGGAGAGACAGCGAACACTGAAGCTTTCTTT	CASGETANTEAFF
TRBJ1-2	NA	TRBD1	TRBV7-9	TGTGCCAGCAGCTTGTACTTCCGGGACAGTAAGAGTGGCTACACCTTC	CASSLYFRDSKSGYTF
TRBJ2-7	NA	TRBD1	TRBV7-8	TGTGCCAGCACCCTTCACAGGGGCTCCTACGAGCAGTACTTC	CASTLHRGSYEQYF
TRBJ2-5	NA	TRBD1	TRBV9	TGTGCCAGCAGCGTAGGGGGACAGGGAGAGACCCAGTACTTC	CASSVGGQGETQYF